The 21 T cell receptor beta chains given below trace back to one sample, sequenced in a study of blood T cell repertoires in COVID-19. Only in-frame clones appear in the TCRdb table, and some are missing; sequencing was by immunoSEQ multiplex PCR. In the table there are some 70,000 clones, less than 90% of which are singletons. Sequencing used peripheral blood. Receptors were obtained from a man at least 80 years old with acute or convalescent COVID-19.

This chain connects TRBV7-2 to TRBJ2-4, with 7 bases fitting TRBD2. The CDR3 loop spans 15 amino acids. V lost 1 base, J lost 10 bases, and 10 bases stayed unmatched. The germline CDR1 and CDR2 sequences are SGHTA and FQGNSA. The CDR3 sequence is CASSLESTSPRIQYF. The CDR3 DNA sequence: TGTGCCAGCAGCTTAGAGTCGACTAGCCCCCGTATTCAGTACTTC.

The rearrangement uses TRBV2 and TRBJ2-5, with TRBD1 matching over 8 bases. CDR3 size: 13 residues. CDR1 SNHLY and CDR2 FYNNEI come from the germline V gene. With V trimmed by 6 bases and J by 5 bases, 5 bases remained unmatched. In DNA, the CDR3 is TGTGCCAGCAGCCCAGGGGGCGGGGAGACCCAGTACTTC. It encodes CASSPGGGETQYF.

The chain has TRBV9 and TRBJ2-2, with 9 bases identical to TRBD2. Trimming took 2 bases from V and 7 from J; bases not matched to a gene: 6. CDR3 size: 15 residues. Germline V gives CDR1 SGDLS, CDR2 YYNGEE. CDR3 sequence (DNA): TGTGCCAGCAGCGTCTTAGCGGGAGAGGTCGGGGAGCTGTTTTTT. Residues: CASSVLAGEVGELFF. The variable domain in full, completed from reference TRBV9 and TRBJ2-2, reads DSGVTQTPKHLITATGQRVTLRCSPRSGDLSVYWYQQSLDQGLQFLIQYYNGEERAKGNILERFSAQQFPDLHSELNLSSLELGDSALYFCASSVLAGEVGELFFGEGSRLTVL.

This chain links TRBV9 with TRBJ2-1; possibly TRBD2 for D (7 bases). The CDR3 sequence is 16 residues long. The germline V and J ends were trimmed by 4 bases and 6 bases, with 20 bases remaining between them. The germline CDR1 and CDR2 sequences are SGDLS and YYNGEE. CDR3 DNA: TGTGCCAGCAGCAACCACCGGAGGGGAGGGGGCAATGAGCAGTTCTTC. Protein: CASSNHRRGGGNEQFF.

This clone was detected a few times. The chain is built from TRBV30 and TRBJ1-1; perhaps TRBD1 as D (6 bases). This CDR3 contains 11 residues. CDR1 is GTSNPN and CDR2 is SVGIG in the germline V gene (reference sequence). V was cut by 5 bases and J by 7 bases, with 11 bases left in between. CDR3 in amino acids: CAWQGQGEAFF. CDR3 nucleotides: TGTGCCTGGCAGGGGCAGGGTGAAGCTTTCTTT.

Only a few counts were recorded for this clone. The chain joins TRBV9 to TRBJ2-1; the match to TRBD2 covers 7 bases. The CDR3 covers 12 residues. V lost 7 bases to trimming and J lost 6 bases; unmatched junction nucleotides: 4. Looked up from germline, CDR1 is SGDLS and CDR2 is YYNGEE. The CDR3 DNA sequence: TGTGCCAGCGGGGACTATCCCAATGAGCAGTTCTTC. It specifies CASGDYPNEQFF.

This chain links TRBV19 with TRBJ2-7; TRBD2 is a possible D gene (6 bases). The CDR3 is 13 amino acids. Germline V CDR1 and CDR2: LNHDA, SQIVND (reference sequence). V was shortened by 3 bases and J by 6 bases, with 12 bases between the two germline ends. CDR3 in amino acids: CASSIRETGEQYF. CDR3 DNA: TGTGCCAGTAGTATCCGGGAGACGGGCGAGCAGTACTTC.

This rearrangement joins TRBV7-2 to TRBJ2-3, with D unresolved. The germline CDR1 and CDR2 sequences are SGHTA and FQGNSA. The CDR3 extends over 15 amino acids. The germline V and J ends were trimmed by 1 base and 8 bases, with 16 bases remaining between them. CDR3 in DNA: TGTGCCAGCAGCTTAGTAGGCCAGCGCCAAGGTACGCAGTATTTT. Residues: CASSLVGQRQGTQYF.

The CDR3 region is CASSSPVGAEAFF. The CDR3 DNA is TGTGCCAGCAGCAGCCCGGTTGGGGCAGAAGCTTTCTTT. This chain joins TRBV5-4 and TRBJ1-1; maybe TRBD1 (5 bases). The germline V gene has CDR1 SGHNT and CDR2 YYREEE (reference sequence). V was shortened by 4 bases and J by 8 bases, with 15 bases between the two germline ends. The CDR3 consists of 13 residues.

The CDR3 nucleotides are TGTGCCAGCAGATCTCTAGCCCCTGGGGTCAATGAGCAGTTCTTC. Protein product: CASRSLAPGVNEQFF. This chain joins TRBV11-2 and TRBJ2-1; possible D gene TRBD2, 5 bases. The CDR3 runs 15 residues. Germline values: CDR1 SGHAT, CDR2 FQNNGV. The ends were cut back, 6 bases at V and 6 bases at J, with 18 bases in the middle.

The rearrangement joins TRBV12-3 or TRBV12-4 to TRBJ2-4; TRBD1 matches 9 bases. The CDR3 is 13 amino acids. V gave up 6 bases and J gave up 7 bases; unmatched junction bases: 4. CDR3 in amino acids: CASSRTGANIQYF. CDR3 DNA sequence: TGTGCCAGCAGCCGGACAGGGGCGAACATTCAGTACTTC.

The chain couples TRBV6-1 to TRBJ1-5; a weak D match, TRBD1 (6 bases). The V gene's germline CDR1 is MNHNS and CDR2 SASEGT. The CDR3 is 14 amino acids. V was clipped by 3 bases and J by 6 bases, with 12 bases between them. CDR3 amino acids: CASSDGRGLQPQHF. CDR3 bases: TGTGCCAGCAGTGATGGCAGGGGCCTTCAGCCCCAGCATTTT.

DNA for the CDR3: TGTGCCAGCAGTCCCCCGAGCTCTGGGGCCAACGTCCTGACTTTC. It specifies CASSPPSSGANVLTF. The chain has TRBV6-6 and TRBJ2-6; D call uncertain. The CDR3 has 15 residues. CDR1 is MNHNY, CDR2 SVGAGI, per germline (reference sequence). The V end was cut by 5 bases, the J end by 0 bases, with 8 bases between.

This chain connects TRBV28 to TRBJ2-2, with 14 bases fitting TRBD2. CDR1 is MDHEN and CDR2 is SYDVKM in the germline V gene. The CDR3 extends over 19 amino acids. The J segment lost 3 bases and the V segment lost 6 bases, leaving 12 bases of the junction unmatched. CDR3 sequence: CASSPTPGLAGVYTGELFF. CDR3 DNA sequence: TGTGCCAGCAGCCCTACGCCGGGACTAGCGGGAGTTTACACCGGGGAGCTGTTTTTT. Using reference TRBV28 and TRBJ2-2 for the parts outside the CDR3, the full variable domain is DVKVTQSSRYLVKRTGEKVFLECVQDMDHENMFWYRQDPGLGLRLIYFSYDVKMKEKGDIPEGYSVSREKKERFSLILESASTNQTSMYLCASSPTPGLAGVYTGELFFGEGSRLTVL.

The chain recombines TRBV6-6 with TRBJ2-7; TRBD1 aligns across 10 bases. Germline trimming cut 10 bases from V and 4 bases from J; bases unmatched to any gene: 7. CDR1 MNHNY and CDR2 SVGAGI come from the germline V gene (reference sequence). This CDR3 comprises 13 residues. The CDR3 reads CAIRQGAAYEQYF. In nucleotides, the CDR3 is TGTGCCATCCGACAGGGGGCGGCGTACGAGCAGTACTTC.

The rearrangement joins TRBV5-1 to TRBJ2-5; D not resolved. CDR1 is SGHRS and CDR2 is YFSETQ in the germline V gene. This CDR3 contains 11 residues. V lost 7 bases to trimming and J lost 2 bases, with 6 bases between them. The CDR3 protein is CASFVQETQYF. The CDR3 DNA reads TGCGCCAGCTTCGTACAAGAGACCCAGTACTTC.

This rearrangement joins TRBV5-6 to TRBJ2-2, with D unresolved. V gave up 0 bases and J gave up 3 bases, with 6 bases separating them. The CDR3 consists of 14 residues. CDR1 is SGHDT, CDR2 YYEEEE, per germline. The chain's CDR3 is CASSLGGDTGELFF. CDR3 DNA: TGTGCCAGCAGCTTGGGTGGAGACACCGGGGAGCTGTTTTTT.

The rearrangement joins TRBV25-1 to TRBJ2-5, with a weak D call TRBD2 (6 bases). V gave up 5 bases and J gave up 1 base, with 20 bases separating them. The CDR3 is 17 amino acids. Per germline, CDR1 MGHDK and CDR2 SYGVNS. The CDR3: CASSPGVGLGGQETQYF. The DNA of the CDR3 is TGTGCCAGCAGTCCCGGGGTGGGCCTCGGGGGCCAAGAGACCCAGTACTTC.

This clone was found once. The chain couples TRBV6-4 to TRBJ2-1, with 8 positions matching TRBD2. The CDR3 totals 15 residues. The V segment lost 4 bases and the J segment 8 bases; nucleotides outside the gene matches: 10. In germline, CDR1 is MRHNA, CDR2 SNTAGT. This CDR3 reads CASSAGTSFLDEQFF. The CDR3 region has the DNA TGTGCCAGCAGTGCCGGGACTAGTTTTTTAGATGAGCAGTTCTTC.

J is TRBJ2-1 and V is TRBV19; 9 positions agree with TRBD1. CDR3 length equals 14 residues. Losses at the gene ends were 5 bases for V and 7 bases for J; bases not matched to a gene: 6. Germline lookup yields CDR1 LNHDA and CDR2 SQIVND (reference sequence). CDR3 sequence (DNA): TGTGCCAGTAGTTACGGACAGGGGCGGAATGAGCAGTTCTTC. Translated, it gives CASSYGQGRNEQFF.

The chain employs TRBV20-1 and TRBJ1-2; D is perhaps TRBD1 (5 bases). The V gene lost 3 bases and the J gene lost 4 bases, with 15 bases spanning the gap. CDR3 length equals 14 residues. Germline values: CDR1 DFQATT, CDR2 SNEGSKA (reference sequence). CDR3 sequence: CSASWQGGGYGYTF. The CDR3 bases are TGCAGTGCTAGTTGGCAGGGCGGCGGCTATGGCTACACCTTC.